This T cell receptor (beta chain) was sequenced during a study of blood T cell repertoires in COVID-19. There are 18 residues in the CDR3. The ends lost 5 bases at V and 0 bases at J; junction bases unmatched: 13. CDR1 SGHVS and CDR2 FNYEAQ come from the germline V gene. Profiled with immunoSEQ multiplex PCR; TCRdb holds only in-frame clones, not every one. The profile shows roughly 260,000 clones, around 82% of them singletons. This clone was observed a single time. Sequenced input: peripheral blood. This TCR derives from an older woman with acute or convalescent COVID-19. The chain recombines TRBV7-6 with TRBJ1-1, with 9 bases fitting TRBD1. In DNA, the CDR3 is TGTGCCAGCAGCAAGTACGGAGGACAGGGGACGTTGAACACTGAAGCTTTCTTT. Its protein is CASSKYGGQGTLNTEAFF.